The present T cell receptor beta chain was sequenced within a study of cytomegalovirus exposure and HLA in healthy donors (dated by TCRdb to the late 2010s). As for the study more broadly: In an earlier analysis of 450 to 750 of the donors, roughly 300 Gb of sequence data and about 110 million unique TCR beta sequences from about 179 million T cells were reported. An early release that covered roughly 600 HLA-typed donors contained approximately 300 gigabases of sequencing data and 75 million to 100 million unique TCR sequences. The genetic ancestry cluster associated with self-reported Caucasian donors included 80% to 90% of the 300 to 450 genotyped donors. The study aimed to test whether cataloging public T cell receptors could reveal signatures of past pathogen exposure. The study profiled the T cell repertoires of around 700 subjects by immunosequencing and related them to cytomegalovirus serostatus. Along with the roughly 670-subject first cohort, a separate validation cohort of about 110 different subjects was used. High-throughput TCR immunosequencing, statistical association of individual TCRs with disease status, and machine learning were combined to predict cytomegalovirus infection status. In a later analysis, previously published TCR beta repertoires from more than 500 donors were re-analyzed and high-resolution HLA genotyping was added so that TCR occurrence patterns could be studied. Rather than using new phenotypic data, the later analysis identified candidate immune exposures from TCR beta sequences and from how often those sequences occurred across donors. An earlier analysis of 450 to 750 of the donors used high-throughput TCR beta sequencing to judge whether each TCR beta V gene segment behaved as functional or pseudogenic. Alongside the repertoire data, information on donor age, sex, ethnicity and CMV serostatus was compiled. Genome-wide SNP genotypes for about 55% of the 666 donors were used in a later genetic analysis, which treated that subset as a discovery cohort. Every discovery cohort repertoire had been produced on one sequencing platform. Class I and class II HLA loci were covered by the typing at four-digit resolution. Typing coverage varied by locus: roughly 620-640 donors for A, B, C, DRB1 and DQB1; around 560 for DQA1; about 570 for DPA1; more than 450 for DPB1. About five DR-DQ haplotypes were treated as single units for association and clustering because of strong linkage in the cohort. On average, approximately 250,000 unique TCR beta nucleotide sequences were sequenced per donor among a few hundred genotyped donors of the cohort, with about 19% of those sequences being non-productive.

The library was generated by the immunoSEQ multiplex PCR assay. For the multiplex PCR, a mixture combining 60 forward primers for TCR Vbeta segments and 13 reverse primers for TCR Jbeta segments was used. The CDR3 region of rearranged TCR beta genes was amplified from genomic DNA with a multiplex PCR assay. The Illumina HiSeq System was used to sequence the amplified TCR beta libraries as 87-base-pair reads. As for how the authors treated the data: A later analysis tallied tens of millions of unique TCR beta chains across the 650 to 750 repertoires, and approximately 11 million of those chains were shared by two or more donors. Raw reads were error-corrected and collapsed into unique sequences by a nearest-neighbor algorithm in which closely related sequences were merged to remove PCR and sequencing errors. CDR3 sequences were aligned to IMGT reference sequences to assign V, D and J gene segments. Each retained sequence needed at least a six-nucleotide match to both a V gene segment and a J gene segment. A rearrangement counted as productive if the CDR3 had no stop codons and remained in frame with V and J, and every other rearrangement counted as non-productive. Following IMGT convention, CDR3 was defined as the stretch from the second conserved V-encoded cysteine to the conserved J-encoded phenylalanine. The earlier analysis of about 610 of the donors excluded sequences that lacked an unambiguous match to a single V gene segment. An earlier analysis of approximately 590 of the donors called V segments functional above 56.7% productive rearrangements and segregating when the between-donor standard deviation exceeded 5%. To diagnose cytomegalovirus status from the catalog of TCR beta chain sequences, a statistical classification framework was built. V and J gene assignment, in a later analysis, came from comparing TCR nucleotide sequences with IMGT/GENE-DB human TR gene sequences. Using the TCRdist pipeline, a later analysis assigned CDR3 sequences along with most-parsimonious VDJ recombination scenarios. A later analysis defined each TCR beta chain by its CDR3 amino acid sequence plus V-gene family, and excluded reads lacking a unique V-gene family. To address suspected cross-contamination and a sequencing artifact, a later analysis removed approximately 600 highly shared, low-generation-probability nucleotide sequences. A later analysis calculated a clonal expansion index for each public chain from normalized within-repertoire ranks of inferred template counts. In a later analysis, generation probabilities were computed with a VDJ recombination model fitted to out-of-frame rearrangements, and the resulting probabilities were checked against IGoR. In a later analysis, TCR-TCR, TCR-HLA and TCR-CMV co-occurrence was scored with hypergeometric tests, and a repertoire-size bias correction was applied to TCR pairs. To estimate false discovery rates, a later analysis permuted the HLA or CMV assignments 20 times. In a later analysis, co-occurring TCRs were grouped with DBSCAN, and TCRdist sequence similarity was added when clustering was performed within HLA-allele-positive subsets. For co-occurrence clustering, repertoires with fewer than 30,000 or more than 120,000 public chains were excluded, along with a handful of repertoires with anomalous nucleotide sharing. Held by TCRdb, this immuneACCESS table contains in-frame sequences only and omits some clones. Under half of the omission traces to an unresolved V gene where checked; the cause of the rest is unknown. The D gene and trimming were derived from the DNA, and the V and J assignments and clone size from that table. The sample contains tens of thousands of clones, about 80% of them found a single time. The ten top clones hold around 5% of the sample.

The cohort comprised fewer than 750 healthy bone marrow donors. At the time of sampling, all cohort members were nominally healthy, though unrecorded immune exposures were likely present. The donor tested CMV seropositive, placing the donor among the roughly 300 seropositive members of the cohort. Every donor gave a peripheral blood sample, and the peripheral blood mononuclear cells from that sample were used for TCR beta sequencing. The Qiagen DNeasy Blood Extraction Kit was used to extract genomic DNA from the blood cell samples. Broader findings and caveats from the paper: A later genetic analysis reported fewer N-insertions in productive TCRs among donors in an Asian-associated ancestry cluster than the 666-donor mean. A further reported finding was that TCR beta sequences accurately predicted the HLA-A and HLA-B alleles for most subjects in the first cohort. Most TCR sequences were observed very rarely across donors, whereas some public TCRs were present in many individuals. Correlated functional status among segregating V segments might be attributable to linkage disequilibrium, but an unknown experimental factor could not be ruled out. Strong co-occurrence of HLA alleles, especially DR and DQ, made assigning TCR associations to individual alleles difficult. In both the original and validation cohorts, the classifier was reported to diagnose cytomegalovirus status with high specificity and sensitivity. An association between a missense DCLRE1C variant and V-gene and J-gene trimming of TCR beta chains was found in a later genetic analysis and replicated in an independent cohort. Because HLA typing was unavailable for some donors at each locus, only the typed subset was used in association tests. Most CMV-associated TCR beta chains appeared to be HLA-restricted in a later analysis, and the HLA associations seemed to be driven largely by CMV exposure. Compared with equally common non-associated chains, HLA-associated TCR beta chains in a later analysis were more clonally expanded and had lower generation probabilities. A cluster of highly shared sequence variants was judged likely to represent a technical artifact of the sequencing pipeline. CMV serostatus was the only immune exposure information available for the cohort. A few of the identified cytomegalovirus-associated TCR beta chains were confirmed in vitro to be specific for cytomegalovirus antigens. The study listed 150 to 200 TCR beta chains as associated with cytomegalovirus. The cohort was sequenced for TCR beta chains only, and without alpha or paired-chain data the features that could be detected were limited. It was suggested by the authors that the approach could potentially be generalized to other disease states and immunological phenotypes. In a later analysis, TCR association rates were found to vary across HLA loci, with the most associated TCRs seen for DRB1 alleles and the fewest for HLA-C alleles. Because counts were too low, roughly 17 rarely observed V segments, including chromosome 9 orphons, were left out of the earlier analysis of a few hundred of the donors. The 87-base-pair reads could not distinguish some IMGT-functional V segments, including TRBV6-2 and TRBV6-3, so those segments were excluded. Specific HLA alleles were associated with 16,951 TCR beta sequences at a false discovery rate of 0.05 in a later analysis. In an earlier analysis of about 540 of the donors, most TCR beta V segments were observed in productive rearrangements about 87% or about 30% of the time, broadly matching IMGT annotations. Roughly uniform sequencing depth across donors was assumed in presence/absence analyses, although this assumption may not hold. Several of the top co-occurrence clusters appeared to be linked to parvovirus B19, influenza, CMV and Epstein-Barr virus, according to a later analysis.

Trimmed from V: 5 bases; trimmed from J: 4 bases; junction bases lacking a gene match: 10. The germline V gene encodes CDR1 MNHNY and CDR2 SVGAGI (reference sequence). From its cysteine to its phenylalanine, the CDR3 spans 16 amino acids. Left in the record is the CDR3 DNA by itself, 48 bases read in frame from the first base. About this clone: What this receptor recognizes is not known. Qualities for individual bases were not recorded, and no much larger clone is one base off.

The sequence came from a man aged 25-45 years in good health and CMV-seropositive. Sequencing was carried out using PBMCs. The chain uses TRBV6-6 and TRBJ2-3, with 9 central nucleotides matching TRBD1. The CDR3 region has the sequence CASSITGTGWPDTQYF. The sequenced DNA: TGTGCCAGCAGTATAACCGGGACAGGGTGGCCAGATACGCAGTATTTT.